What follows describes a single T cell receptor (beta chain). This record comes from a study of OX40 agonist ivuxolimab in advanced cancers. V shed 4 bases and J shed 0 bases, with 10 bases lying between them. The CDR3 runs 15 residues. Germline V gene data show CDR1 as MGHRA and CDR2 as YSYEKL. Data came from immunoSEQ multiplex PCR; TCRdb stores just in-frame clones and leaves some out. The table lists more than 45,000 clones, roughly 84% of them singletons. The sequencing here drew on CD4+ or CD8+ T cells sorted from blood, taken in a trial of the OX40 agonist ivuxolimab. The sequence was collected from an adult with an advanced solid tumor such as melanoma, head and neck, liver or kidney cancer. The chain uses TRBV4-1 and TRBJ1-5; D gene unclear. The CDR3 loop is CASSPRYLSNQPQHF. DNA for the CDR3: TGCGCCAGCAGCCCCCGTTACCTTAGCAATCAGCCCCAGCATTTT.